This TCR beta chain was retrieved from a study of control samples from healthy donors and cancer patients. Some clones are missing from TCRdb's copy, which holds only in-frame ones; the method was immunoSEQ multiplex PCR. The sample lists roughly 41,000 clones, about 94% seen once, with roughly a quarter in the top ten. With 4 bases removed from V and 2 bases from J, the gap between germline ends came to 12 bases. CDR3 size: 15 residues. Germline V gene data show CDR1 as LNHDA and CDR2 as SQIVND (reference sequence). Sequencing was carried out using blood. This clonotype was obtained from a man in his 60s in good health. The chain carries TRBV19 and TRBJ1-5; no definite D call. The CDR3 DNA is TGTGCCAGTAGTAGCTCGGGTGGAGGCAATCAGCCCCAGCATTTT. It encodes CASSSSGGGNQPQHF.